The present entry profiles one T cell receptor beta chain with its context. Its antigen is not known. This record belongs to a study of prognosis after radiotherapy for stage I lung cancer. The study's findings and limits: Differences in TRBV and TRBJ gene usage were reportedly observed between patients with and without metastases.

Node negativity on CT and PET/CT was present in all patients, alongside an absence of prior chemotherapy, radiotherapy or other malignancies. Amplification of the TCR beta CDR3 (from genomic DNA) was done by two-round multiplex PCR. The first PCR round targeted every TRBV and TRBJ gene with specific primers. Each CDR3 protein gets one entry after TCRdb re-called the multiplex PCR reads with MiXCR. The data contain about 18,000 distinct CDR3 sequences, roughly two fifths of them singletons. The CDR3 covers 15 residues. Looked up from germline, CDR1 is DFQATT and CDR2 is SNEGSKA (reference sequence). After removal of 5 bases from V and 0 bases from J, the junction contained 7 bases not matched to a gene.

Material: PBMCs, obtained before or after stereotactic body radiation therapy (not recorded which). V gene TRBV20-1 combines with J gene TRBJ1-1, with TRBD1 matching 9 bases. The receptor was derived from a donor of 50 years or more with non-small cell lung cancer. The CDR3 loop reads CSAYDRGRMNTEAFF. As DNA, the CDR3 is TGCAGTGCTTATGACAGGGGGAGAATGAACACTGAAGCTTTCTTT.